Below, one TCR beta chain is given with its context. These data originate in a study of blood T cell repertoires in COVID-19. Study-wide context: The cDNA or gDNA used as material had been derived from T cells, B-cell-depleted T cells, or PBMCs.

The participants were between about 18 and 89 years old and came from roughly 24 US areas. Categorization into cohorts depended on clinical history that participants reported. Cohort 3 donors counted as recovered after two negative PCRs, clearance, or resolved symptoms. Measured with immunoSEQ multiplex PCR; TCRdb has only the in-frame clones, and not every one. This sample has over 200,000 clones, with more than 80% found just once. Sequenced material: PBMCs or T cells enriched from blood (not recorded which). This receptor was taken from a man aged 55 to 70 who had recovered from COVID-19.

CDR3 amino acids: CASSIKTVNQPQHF. CDR3 sequence (DNA): TGTGCCAGTAGTATAAAGACAGTCAATCAGCCCCAGCATTTT. This chain links TRBV19 with TRBJ1-5; tentative D call: TRBD1 (5 bases). Germline V gene sequence: CDR1 LNHDA, CDR2 SQIVND (reference sequence). CDR3 length: 14 amino acids. The V end was cut by 2 bases, the J end by 3 bases, with 8 bases between.